The 30 T cell receptor beta chains in this list originate from one sample, sequenced in a study of PD-L1 blockade in urothelial cancer. Time point given: peripheral blood 6 weeks after treatment start. Some clones are missing from TCRdb's copy, which holds only in-frame ones; the method was immunoSEQ multiplex PCR. The profile covers about 51,000 clones, with 88% appearing a single time and about 2.6% taken by the ten largest. The source material was PBMCs, sampled around atezolizumab (anti-PD-L1) treatment. These receptors all come from a man in his sixties with urothelial cancer.

This clone appeared a single time. The V gene is TRBV10-3, the J gene TRBJ1-2, with 8 bases that match TRBD1. Losses at the gene ends were 6 bases for V and 8 bases for J; bases not matched to a gene: 5. CDR3 length: 12 residues. Germline V gives CDR1 ENHRY, CDR2 SYGVKD. The CDR3 nucleotides are TGTGCCATCAGCGTTGGACAGGGCGGCTACACCTTC. Translated: CAISVGQGGYTF.

V gene TRBV18 combines with J gene TRBJ1-2; 9 bases fit TRBD1. Germline loops: CDR1 KGHSH, CDR2 LQKENI. The CDR3 runs 14 residues. Trimming at V came to 2 bases and at J to 4 bases, leaving 2 bases not matched to a gene. The CDR3 DNA reads TGTGCCAGCTCACCAGAGACAGGGGGCTATGGCTACACCTTC. This translates into CASSPETGGYGYTF.

This clone occurred once. This chain joins TRBV7-9 and TRBJ2-5, with TRBD2 identical over 8 bases. Germline V gene sequence: CDR1 SEHNR, CDR2 FQNEAQ (reference sequence). Trimming took 5 bases from V and 1 from J; bases not matched to a gene: 6. The CDR3 totals 15 residues. The CDR3 sequence is CASSTPGGAQETQYF. CDR3 coding DNA: TGTGCCAGCAGCACCCCCGGGGGGGCCCAAGAGACCCAGTACTTC.

This clone was recorded once. The rearrangement uses TRBV5-1 and TRBJ2-7; a weak D match, TRBD1 (5 bases). Trimming took 1 base from V and 4 from J, leaving 18 bases between them. Germline CDR1 is SGHRS and CDR2 is YFSETQ. This CDR3 has 16 residues. CDR3 residues: CASSLTPTGPGYEQYF. In DNA form, the CDR3 reads TGCGCCAGCAGCTTGACGCCCACAGGTCCAGGGTACGAGCAGTACTTC. Supplemented by reference TRBV5-1 and TRBJ2-7, the full variable domain reads KAGVTQTPRYLIKTRGQQVTLSCSPISGHRSVSWYQQTPGQGLQFLFEYFSETQRNKGNFPGRFSGRQFSNSRSEMNVSTLELGDSALYLCASSLTPTGPGYEQYFGPGTRLTVT.

This sequence joins TRBV6-5 and TRBJ1-5, with TRBD1 matching 9 bases. This CDR3 contains 16 residues. Unmatched junction bases numbered 7, after V lost 4 bases and J lost 3 bases. Germline assignment: CDR1 MNHEY and CDR2 SVGAGI. This CDR3 is CASSLYRGRVNQPQHF. CDR3 DNA: TGTGCCAGCAGTTTATACAGGGGGCGGGTCAATCAGCCCCAGCATTTT.

V is TRBV7-2 and J is TRBJ2-3; 7 positions match TRBD2. CDR1 is SGHTA and CDR2 is FQGNSA in the germline V gene. The CDR3 has 15 amino acids. V was clipped by 5 bases and J by 4 bases; unmatched bases: 9. The CDR3 sequence is CASSRILAGADTQYF. In DNA form, the CDR3 reads TGTGCCAGCAGCCGTATCCTTGCGGGAGCAGATACGCAGTATTTT.

This clone turned up a few times. V is TRBV7-9 and J is TRBJ1-2, with D possibly being TRBD1 (5 bases). The CDR3 totals 13 residues. Trimming pared 2 bases from V and 8 bases from J, leaving 12 bases between. Looked up from germline, CDR1 is SEHNR and CDR2 is FQNEAQ (reference sequence). CDR3 nucleotide sequence: TGTGCCAGCAGCTTATCGGGGGATGGCGGCTACACCTTC. As protein: CASSLSGDGGYTF.

V and J are TRBV18 and TRBJ2-6; 10 bases line up with TRBD1. This CDR3 is 19 amino acids long. V shed 6 bases, J shed 1 base, and the junction held 12 bases outside the gene matches. Germline V gene sequence: CDR1 KGHSH, CDR2 LQKENI. CDR3 region: CASSYEWGQGPSGANVLTF. CDR3 bases: TGTGCCAGCTCCTATGAGTGGGGACAGGGGCCATCTGGGGCCAACGTCCTGACTTTC.

V is TRBV5-4 and J is TRBJ2-2, with 12 bases that match TRBD2. The CDR3 covers 17 residues. Germline V gene sequence: CDR1 SGHNT, CDR2 YYREEE (reference sequence). V gave up 4 bases and J gave up 5 bases; unmatched junction bases: 9. Here the CDR3 DNA reads TGTGCCAGCAGCCCGGCCAGCCTAGCGGGAGGGACCGGGGAGCTGTTTTTT. This gives the protein CASSPASLAGGTGELFF.

Only a few counts were recorded for this clone. The chain carries TRBV7-6 and TRBJ1-6; 7 nucleotides agree with TRBD1. Germline CDR1 and CDR2: SGHVS and FNYEAQ. J was trimmed by 6 bases and V by 1 base; bases with no gene match: 3. This CDR3 region has 15 residues. The CDR3 coding sequence is TGTGCCAGCAGCTTAGTGGGACAGACTAATTCACCCCTCCACTTT. Its translation is CASSLVGQTNSPLHF. The complete variable domain, with remaining parts taken from reference TRBV7-6 and TRBJ1-6, reads GAGVSQSPRYKVTKRGQDVALRCDPISGHVSLYWYRQALGQGPEFLTYFNYEAQQDKSGLPNDRFSAERPEGSISTLTIQRTEQRDSAMYRCASSLVGQTNSPLHFGNGTRLTVT.

V gene TRBV7-3 combines with J gene TRBJ1-2, with 8 bases fitting TRBD1. Germline loops: CDR1 SGHTA, CDR2 FQGTGA. The V gene end was trimmed by 1 base and the J gene end by 5 bases; junction bases not matched to a gene: 6. This CDR3 is 15 amino acids long. The DNA for the CDR3 is TGTGCCAGCAGCTTAATGGGGACAGGTGTATATGGCTACACCTTC. Its protein is CASSLMGTGVYGYTF.

This sequence joins TRBV6-1 and TRBJ1-5, with 10 bases lining up with TRBD1. After removal of 8 bases from V and 7 bases from J, the junction contained 11 bases not matched to a gene. Germline assignment: CDR1 MNHNS and CDR2 SASEGT. CDR3 size: 15 residues. As DNA, the CDR3 is TGTGCCAGCCGTCCGGGACAGGGGATCGGCCAGCCCCAGCATTTT. Protein product: CASRPGQGIGQPQHF.

The J gene is TRBJ2-1, the V gene TRBV28; tentatively, D is TRBD1 (6 bases). CDR3 size: 15 residues. V was pared by 6 bases and J by 4 bases, with 16 bases between. From germline, CDR1 is MDHEN and CDR2 SYDVKM. CDR3 protein: CASRPPGQSYNEQFF. Written as DNA, the CDR3 is TGTGCCAGCAGGCCCCCCGGACAGTCTTACAATGAGCAGTTCTTC.

Only one count was recorded for this clone. The V call is TRBV28, the J call TRBJ2-6; 10 bases agree with TRBD1. Germline V gene lookup returns CDR1 MDHEN and CDR2 SYDVKM. V trimming: 4 bases; J trimming: 2 bases; junction bases outside the gene matches: 8. CDR3 size: 18 residues. In DNA, the CDR3 is TGTGCCAGCAGTTCAGCCGGGACAGGGGACGCTGGGGCCAACGTCCTGACTTTC. Residues: CASSSAGTGDAGANVLTF.

The CDR3 protein is CASSLGSGRAFDTDTQYF. CDR3 sequence (DNA): TGTGCCAGCAGTTTAGGGAGCGGGAGGGCCTTCGATACAGATACGCAGTATTTT. The chain has TRBV28 and TRBJ2-3, with 10 bases matching TRBD2. Germline CDR1 is MDHEN and CDR2 is SYDVKM. The CDR3 is 18 residues long. The J segment lost 3 bases and the V segment lost 2 bases, leaving 11 bases of the junction unmatched.

The chain combines TRBV6-5 with TRBJ1-1, with 9 nucleotides matching TRBD1. Trimming took 4 bases from V and 3 from J; bases not matched to a gene: 6. This CDR3 spans 15 amino acids. The germline gives CDR1 MNHEY, CDR2 SVGAGI. The CDR3 loop reads CASSSQGAGDTEAFF. CDR3 DNA: TGTGCCAGCAGTTCACAGGGGGCTGGGGACACTGAAGCTTTCTTT.

V usage is TRBV6-4 and J usage is TRBJ2-3; D is uncertain. The V gene lost 2 bases and the J gene lost 10 bases, with 19 bases spanning the gap. CDR1 and CDR2 from the germline V gene are MRHNA and SNTAGT. This CDR3 region has 15 residues. CDR3 in amino acids: CASSDNGLRHEAQYF. For the CDR3, the DNA is TGTGCCAGCAGTGACAACGGGTTACGCCATGAGGCGCAGTATTTT.

The CDR3 reads CASSVGGTGERNTEAFF. Here the CDR3 DNA reads TGCGCCAGCAGTGTCGGAGGAACAGGGGAAAGAAACACTGAAGCTTTCTTT. The V call is TRBV10-2, the J call TRBJ1-1; 7 nucleotides match TRBD1. CDR3 length: 17 residues. The J segment lost 2 bases and the V segment lost 4 bases, leaving 13 bases of the junction unmatched. Germline V gene lookup returns CDR1 WSHSY and CDR2 SAAADI.

The genes are TRBV7-2 and TRBJ2-3; perhaps TRBD1 as D (5 bases). Trimming shortened V by 2 bases and J by 4 bases, and 13 bases separated the two germline ends. Germline V gene sequence: CDR1 SGHTA, CDR2 FQGNSA. The length of the CDR3 is 15 residues. CDR3 sequence reads: CASSLNSRVADTQYF. CDR3 in DNA: TGTGCCAGCAGCTTAAACTCCAGGGTTGCAGATACGCAGTATTTT.

In this sample, this clone turned up once. This sequence joins TRBV7-2 and TRBJ1-2; 11 bases align to TRBD1. The CDR3 runs 17 residues. Germline V gene lookup returns CDR1 SGHTA and CDR2 FQGNSA. The junction had 10 bases not matched to a gene; V was cut back by 5 bases and J by 2 bases. This CDR3 is CASSGGTGGLTNYGYTF. As DNA, the CDR3 is TGTGCCAGCAGCGGGGGGACAGGGGGACTCACAAACTATGGCTACACCTTC.

The V call is TRBV21-1, the J call TRBJ1-1. TRBV21-1 represents a pseudogene. This CDR3 is built from 14 residues. In nucleotides, the CDR3 is TGTGCCAGCAACAAAGGTTGGGAGAGGGATGAAGCTTTCTTT. This sequence encodes CASNKGWERDEAFF.

The V and J genes are TRBV28 and TRBJ2-1; the match to TRBD2 covers 8 bases. V shed 2 bases, J shed 7 bases, and the junction held 4 bases outside the gene matches. Per the germline V gene, CDR1 is MDHEN and CDR2 is SYDVKM. The CDR3 extends over 14 amino acids. The CDR3 DNA sequence: TGTGCCAGCAGTTTACTAGCGGGCAGAAATGAGCAGTTCTTC. It is translated as CASSLLAGRNEQFF.

This sequence joins TRBV28 and TRBJ2-7, with 8 bases identical to TRBD2. The V and J ends lost 5 bases and 2 bases, in that order; junction bases with no gene match: 8. The germline V gene encodes CDR1 MDHEN and CDR2 SYDVKM. The CDR3 contains 15 residues. The CDR3 DNA reads TGTGCCAGCAGTCAAGTAGCGGGGACCACCTACGAGCAGTACTTC. It codes for CASSQVAGTTYEQYF.

The chain uses TRBV19 and TRBJ1-1; the D is unclear. CDR1 and CDR2 from the germline V gene are LNHDA and SQIVND (reference sequence). V lost 4 bases to trimming and J lost 5 bases, with 11 bases between them. The CDR3 covers 13 residues. CDR3 region: CASSNWRWTEAFF. The CDR3, as DNA: TGTGCCAGTAGTAATTGGAGGTGGACTGAAGCTTTCTTT.

With respect to this clone: Distinct nucleotide sequences in the sample also encode this CDR3. V and J are TRBV5-6 and TRBJ1-2; 11 bases match TRBD1. Losses at the gene ends were 4 bases for V and 4 bases for J; bases not matched to a gene: 6. CDR1 is SGHDT, CDR2 YYEEEE, per germline. The CDR3 contains 15 residues. CDR3 sequence (DNA): TGTGCCAGCAGCCCAGGGACAGGGGGAGGCTATGGCTACACCTTC. Translated: CASSPGTGGGYGYTF.

The gene calls are TRBV18 and TRBJ2-1; 7 bases are shared with TRBD2. The trim removed 0 bases at V and 6 bases at J, leaving 5 bases unmatched. Germline CDR1 KGHSH, CDR2 LQKENI. The length of the CDR3 is 15 residues. The CDR3, as DNA: TGTGCCAGCTCACCACCCGGACTAGTTGGCAATGAGCAGTTCTTC. This codes for CASSPPGLVGNEQFF. The variable domain in full, completed from reference TRBV18 and TRBJ2-1, reads NAGVMQNPRHLVRRRGQEARLRCSPMKGHSHVYWYRQLPEEGLKFMVYLQKENIIDESGMPKERFSAEFPKEGPSILRIQQVVRGDSAAYFCASSPPGLVGNEQFFGPGTRLTVL.

CDR3 in DNA: TGCGCCAGCAGCACAGGGGAAGACTATCAGCCCCAGCATTTT. Its translation: CASSTGEDYQPQHF. This chain connects TRBV5-1 to TRBJ1-5; TRBD1 agrees at 7 bases. The CDR3 totals 14 residues. Germline trimming cut 4 bases from V and 5 bases from J; bases unmatched to any gene: 6. Germline V gene lookup returns CDR1 SGHRS and CDR2 YFSETQ.

This clone has only a few counts. The V and J genes are TRBV13 and TRBJ1-4, with 7 bases identical to TRBD1. The CDR3 is 15 amino acids. CDR1 is PRHDT, CDR2 FYEKMQ, per germline (reference sequence). Trimming cost V 1 base and J 8 bases; bases outside gene matches: 7. CDR3 sequence (DNA): TGTGCCAGCAGCTTAGTAGGGACGGGACAGGAAAAACTGTTTTTT. Translation: CASSLVGTGQEKLFF.

This clone has only one observation. This chain connects TRBV2 to TRBJ2-7; maybe TRBD2 (5 bases). In germline, CDR1 is SNHLY, CDR2 FYNNEI. The CDR3 sequence is 14 residues long. V gave up 7 bases and J gave up 0 bases, with 13 bases separating them. The CDR3 here is CASNWRSHSYEQYF. The CDR3 DNA reads TGTGCCAGCAACTGGAGGTCCCACTCCTACGAGCAGTACTTC. The whole variable domain, remainder taken from reference TRBV2 and TRBJ2-7, is EPEVTQTPSHQVTQMGQEVILRCVPISNHLYFYWYRQILGQKVEFLVSFYNNEISEKSEIFDDQFSVERPDGSNFTLKIRSTKLEDSAMYFCASNWRSHSYEQYFGPGTRLTVT.

This clone was seen a handful of times. The chain is built from TRBV15 and TRBJ2-7; possibly TRBD2 for D (7 bases). The CDR3 contains 15 residues. Germline CDR1 reads LNHNV; CDR2 reads YYDKDF (reference sequence). Trimming took 3 bases from V and 7 from J, leaving 19 bases between them. DNA of the CDR3: TGTGCCACCAGCAGCGGAGGAATGGGAGGGGGAGAGCAGTACTTC. Residues: CATSSGGMGGGEQYF.